The present T cell receptor (beta chain) was sequenced within a study of molecular identifiers for immune sequencing clone quantification. Looked up from germline, CDR1 is LNHNV and CDR2 is YYDKDF (reference sequence). This CDR3 has 15 amino acids. Remarks on this clonotype: Since a much larger clone is just one base distant, this may be a read error.

Sorted cells numbering about 19,000 to 1,000,000, with 10%, 30% or 50% RNA, yielded the naive CD8 libraries. TCRdb ran MiXCR on the PCR reads and lists one entry per CDR3 protein. Here the sample spans 600,000 to 650,000 distinct CDR3 sequences, 15% to 20% being singletons. Specimen: naive CD8+ T cells from blood, with Jurkat cell RNA spiked in. Specified subset: FACS-sorted CD8+CD4-CCR7+CD45RA+ naive T cells. This clonotype originated in a human donor in good health. Some libraries in this study had Jurkat cell RNA spiked in. The chain has TRBV15 and TRBJ2-5; no clear D gene. The J call is in doubt because the DNA end fits TRBJ2-1 better. In nucleotides, the CDR3 is TGTGCCACCAGCAGAGTTTCATCCTCAGGCGGTGAGCAGTTCTTC. It translates to CATSRVSSSGGEQFF.